This TCR beta chain came from a study of tumor-infiltrating lymphocytes in localized non-small cell lung cancer. The trim removed 6 bases at V and 7 bases at J, leaving 4 bases unmatched. This CDR3 contains 12 residues. Germline CDR1 is MNHEY and CDR2 is SVGAGI. Only in-frame clones appear in the TCRdb table, and some are missing; sequencing was by immunoSEQ multiplex PCR. The sample lists 3,000 to 4,500 clones, around three fifths occurring once. This clone turned up a few times. The receptor was derived from a human donor with non-small cell lung cancer. The rearrangement joins TRBV6-5 to TRBJ1-2, with 8 bases that match TRBD1. The sample was uninvolved lung tissue not adjacent to the tumor. Written as DNA, the CDR3 is TGTGCCAGCAGGACAGGGGAAAGTGGCTACACCTTC. Its protein product is CASRTGESGYTF.